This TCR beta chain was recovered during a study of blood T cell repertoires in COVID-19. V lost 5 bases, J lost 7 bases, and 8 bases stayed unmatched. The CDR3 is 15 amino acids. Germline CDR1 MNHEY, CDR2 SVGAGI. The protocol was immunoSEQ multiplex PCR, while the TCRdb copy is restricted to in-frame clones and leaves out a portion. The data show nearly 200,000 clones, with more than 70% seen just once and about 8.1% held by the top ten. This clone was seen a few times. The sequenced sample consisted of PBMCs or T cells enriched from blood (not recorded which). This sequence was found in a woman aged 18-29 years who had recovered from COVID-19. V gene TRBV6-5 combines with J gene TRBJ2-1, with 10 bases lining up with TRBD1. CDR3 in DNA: TGTGCCAGCAGTCCCCGGGACAGGGGTAGGAATGAGCAGTTCTTC. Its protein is CASSPRDRGRNEQFF.